These 8 T cell receptor beta chains originate from one sample sequenced in a study of blood T cells in healthy people across ages. A sample-barcoded 5' primer and a J-beta primer mix were used in a second PCR of roughly 7 to 12 cycles. MiXCR, applied by TCRdb to the 5' RACE reads, yields one record per CDR3 protein. The table has some 1.6 million distinct CDR3 sequences, 30% to 40% seen once; the top ten hold 11%. The sequencing sample was made of blood. Every receptor here comes from a woman aged 25-40 years in good health.

Ten or more counts support this clonotype. V is TRBV4-2 and J is TRBJ2-1, with D uncertain. Trimming took 0 bases from V and 7 from J, leaving 1 base between them. The CDR3 contains 11 residues. Germline values: CDR1 LGHNA, CDR2 YNFKEQ. Here the CDR3 DNA reads TGTGCCAGCAGCCAAGAGAATGAGCAGTTCTTC. Translating gives CASSQENEQFF.

A remark on this clonotype: Being one base from a much bigger clone, this may be a read error. The V and J genes are TRBV9 and TRBJ2-7; possibly TRBD2 for D (5 bases). This CDR3 spans 13 amino acids. Per germline, CDR1 SGDLS and CDR2 YYNGEE. V dropped 0 bases and J dropped 10 bases, with 14 bases sitting between them. CDR3 in DNA: TGTGCCAGCAGCGTAGGGGGAGAAGAGGCCCAGTACTTC. This gives the protein CASSVGGEEAQYF.

This clonotype showed up many times. The chain joins TRBV6-6 to TRBJ2-3; D gene uncertain. The CDR3 length is 10 residues. The germline CDR1 and CDR2 sequences are MNHNY and SVGAGI (reference sequence). Trimming took off 11 bases at V and 8 bases at J, with 11 bases between the two ends. The CDR3 sequence is CAPRLGTQYF. CDR3 nucleotide sequence: TGTGCCCCCAGGCTTGGTACGCAGTATTTT.

This chain joins TRBV27 and TRBJ2-7, with D perhaps being TRBD1 or TRBD2 (5 bases each). V lost 5 bases to trimming and J lost 0 bases, with 17 bases between them. The CDR3 runs 16 residues. Germline CDR1 MNHEY, CDR2 SMNVEV (reference sequence). CDR3 DNA: TGTGCCAGCAGTCAATCCGTGGGACCGGTCTCCTACGAGCAGTACTTC. Translation: CASSQSVGPVSYEQYF.

V is TRBV6-1 and J is TRBJ1-2; D unclear. The CDR3 runs to 15 residues. The germline V gene encodes CDR1 MNHNS and CDR2 SASEGT. V was clipped by 0 bases and J by 5 bases, with 13 bases between them. The DNA for the CDR3 is TGTGCCAGCAGTGAAGCAGTAGAGGCAGTATATGGCTACACCTTC. Its protein is CASSEAVEAVYGYTF.

This clonotype came up a few times. The V call is TRBV11-2, the J call TRBJ2-4; possible D gene TRBD2, 5 bases. Trimming pared 2 bases from V and 13 bases from J, leaving 18 bases between. Germline CDR1 and CDR2: SGHAT and FQNNGV. The CDR3 totals 14 residues. This CDR3 reads CASSLTTTLGEQYF. The CDR3 region has the DNA TGTGCCAGCAGCTTAACTACCACCCTCGGGGAGCAGTACTTC.

The chain recombines TRBV20-1 with TRBJ1-6, with 7 bases fitting TRBD1. This CDR3 region has 14 residues. Germline CDR1 reads DFQATT; CDR2 reads SNEGSKA (reference sequence). The junction had 6 bases not matched to a gene; V was cut back by 5 bases and J by 5 bases. DNA for the CDR3: TGCAGTGCTCTGGAGACAGGGCATAATTCACCCCTCCACTTT. This translates into CSALETGHNSPLHF.

This rearrangement joins TRBV20-1 to TRBJ2-7; 11 bases line up with TRBD2. Germline CDR1 DFQATT, CDR2 SNEGSKA (reference sequence). The CDR3 length is 15 residues. Germline trimming cut 3 bases from V and 3 bases from J; bases unmatched to any gene: 7. The CDR3 bases are TGCAGTGCTAGGGGGACTAGCGGCACATACTACGAGCAGTACTTC. Its translation is CSARGTSGTYYEQYF.